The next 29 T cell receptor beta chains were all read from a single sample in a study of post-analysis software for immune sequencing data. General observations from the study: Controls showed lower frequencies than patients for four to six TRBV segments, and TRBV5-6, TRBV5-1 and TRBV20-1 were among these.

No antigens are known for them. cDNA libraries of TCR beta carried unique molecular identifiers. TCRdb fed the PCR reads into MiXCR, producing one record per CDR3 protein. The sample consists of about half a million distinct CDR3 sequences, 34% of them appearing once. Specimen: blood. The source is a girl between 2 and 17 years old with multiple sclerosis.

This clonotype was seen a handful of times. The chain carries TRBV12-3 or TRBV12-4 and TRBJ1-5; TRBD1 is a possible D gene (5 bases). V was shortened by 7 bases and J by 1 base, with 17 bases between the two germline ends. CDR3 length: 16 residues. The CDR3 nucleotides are TGTGCCAGCACTATTGACACAGGTGGGAGCAATCAGCCCCAGCATTTT. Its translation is CASTIDTGGSNQPQHF.

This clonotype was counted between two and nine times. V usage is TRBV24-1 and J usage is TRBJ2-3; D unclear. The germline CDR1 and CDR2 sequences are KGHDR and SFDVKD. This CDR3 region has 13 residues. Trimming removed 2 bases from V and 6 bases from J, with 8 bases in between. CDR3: CATSDSPVDTQYF. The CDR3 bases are TGTGCCACCAGTGATTCCCCAGTGGATACGCAGTATTTT.

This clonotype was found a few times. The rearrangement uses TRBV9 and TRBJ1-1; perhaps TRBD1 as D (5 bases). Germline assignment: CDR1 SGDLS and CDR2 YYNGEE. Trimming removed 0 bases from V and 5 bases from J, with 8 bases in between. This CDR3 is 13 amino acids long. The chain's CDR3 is CASSVATGTEAFF. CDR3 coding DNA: TGTGCCAGCAGCGTAGCTACAGGAACTGAAGCTTTCTTT.

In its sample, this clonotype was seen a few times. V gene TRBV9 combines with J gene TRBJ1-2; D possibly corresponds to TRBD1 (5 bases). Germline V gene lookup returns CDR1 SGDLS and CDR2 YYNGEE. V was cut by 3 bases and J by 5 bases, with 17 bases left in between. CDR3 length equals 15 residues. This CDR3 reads CASSAGVATLYGYTF. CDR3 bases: TGTGCCAGCAGCGCGGGGGTGGCAACGCTATATGGCTACACCTTC. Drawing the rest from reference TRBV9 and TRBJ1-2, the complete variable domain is DSGVTQTPKHLITATGQRVTLRCSPRSGDLSVYWYQQSLDQGLQFLIQYYNGEERAKGNILERFSAQQFPDLHSELNLSSLELGDSALYFCASSAGVATLYGYTFGSGTRLTVV.

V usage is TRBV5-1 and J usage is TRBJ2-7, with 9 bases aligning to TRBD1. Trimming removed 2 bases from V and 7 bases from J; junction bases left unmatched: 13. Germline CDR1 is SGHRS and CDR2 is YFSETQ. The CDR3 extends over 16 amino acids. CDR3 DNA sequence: TGCGCCAGCAGCTTACAGGGGGCGCAACCTACGGGAGAGCAGTACTTC. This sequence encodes CASSLQGAQPTGEQYF. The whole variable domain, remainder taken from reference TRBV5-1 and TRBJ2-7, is KAGVTQTPRYLIKTRGQQVTLSCSPISGHRSVSWYQQTPGQGLQFLFEYFSETQRNKGNFPGRFSGRQFSNSRSEMNVSTLELGDSALYLCASSLQGAQPTGEQYFGPGTRLTVT.

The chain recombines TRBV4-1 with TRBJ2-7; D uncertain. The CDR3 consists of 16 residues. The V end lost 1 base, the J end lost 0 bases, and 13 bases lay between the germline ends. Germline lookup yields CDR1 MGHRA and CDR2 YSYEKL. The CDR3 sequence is CASSQALTVSSYEQYF. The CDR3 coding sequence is TGCGCCAGCAGCCAAGCCCTGACCGTGAGCTCCTACGAGCAGTACTTC.

The CDR3 loop reads CASSSLRLRANVLTF. DNA of the CDR3: TGTGCCAGCAGCTCACTGCGGCTTAGGGCCAACGTCCTGACTTTC. V and J are TRBV11-2 and TRBJ2-6; D gene ambiguous. V lost 4 bases to trimming and J lost 5 bases, with 12 bases between them. The CDR3 is 15 residues long. Germline V CDR1 and CDR2: SGHAT, FQNNGV.

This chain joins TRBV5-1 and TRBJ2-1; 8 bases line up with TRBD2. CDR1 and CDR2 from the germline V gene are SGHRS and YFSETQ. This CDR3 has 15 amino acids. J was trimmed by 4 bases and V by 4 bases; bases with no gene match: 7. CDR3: CASSLSGAFYNEQFF. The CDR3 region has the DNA TGCGCCAGCAGCCTTAGCGGGGCCTTTTACAATGAGCAGTTCTTC.

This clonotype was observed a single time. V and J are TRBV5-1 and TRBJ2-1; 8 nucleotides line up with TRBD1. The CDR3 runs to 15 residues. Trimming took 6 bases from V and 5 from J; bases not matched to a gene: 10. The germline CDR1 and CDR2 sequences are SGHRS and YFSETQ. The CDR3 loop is CASTLKGRGHNEQFF. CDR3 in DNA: TGCGCCAGCACACTCAAAGGCAGGGGGCACAATGAGCAGTTCTTC.

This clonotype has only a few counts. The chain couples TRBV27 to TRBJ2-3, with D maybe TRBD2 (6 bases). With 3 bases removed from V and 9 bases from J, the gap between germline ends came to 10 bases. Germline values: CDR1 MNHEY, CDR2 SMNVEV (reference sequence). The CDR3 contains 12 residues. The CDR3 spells CASSFLGGTQYF. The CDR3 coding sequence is TGTGCCAGCAGTTTCCTGGGGGGAACGCAGTATTTT.

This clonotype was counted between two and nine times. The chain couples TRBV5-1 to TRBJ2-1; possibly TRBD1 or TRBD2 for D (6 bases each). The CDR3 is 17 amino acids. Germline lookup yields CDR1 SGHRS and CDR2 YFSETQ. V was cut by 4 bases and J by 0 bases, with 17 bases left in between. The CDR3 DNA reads TGCGCCAGCAGCATCCCGGCGGGACACCACTCCTACAATGAGCAGTTCTTC. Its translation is CASSIPAGHHSYNEQFF. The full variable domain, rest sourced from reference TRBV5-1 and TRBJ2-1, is KAGVTQTPRYLIKTRGQQVTLSCSPISGHRSVSWYQQTPGQGLQFLFEYFSETQRNKGNFPGRFSGRQFSNSRSEMNVSTLELGDSALYLCASSIPAGHHSYNEQFFGPGTRLTVL.

CDR3 protein: CASSVDGKDTQYF. Written as DNA, the CDR3 is TGTGCCAGCAGCGTAGATGGGAAAGATACGCAGTATTTT. The chain joins TRBV9 to TRBJ2-3; the D is unclear. The CDR3 runs to 13 residues. V shed 0 bases and J shed 5 bases, with 7 bases lying between them. Germline V gives CDR1 SGDLS, CDR2 YYNGEE.

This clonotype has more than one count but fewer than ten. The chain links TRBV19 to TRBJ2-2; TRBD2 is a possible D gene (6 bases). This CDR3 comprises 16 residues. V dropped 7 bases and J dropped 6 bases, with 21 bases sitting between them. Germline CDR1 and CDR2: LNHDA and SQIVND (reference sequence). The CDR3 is CASTVGGPAGAGELFF. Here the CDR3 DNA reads TGTGCCAGTACAGTCGGGGGTCCCGCTGGAGCCGGGGAGCTGTTTTTT.

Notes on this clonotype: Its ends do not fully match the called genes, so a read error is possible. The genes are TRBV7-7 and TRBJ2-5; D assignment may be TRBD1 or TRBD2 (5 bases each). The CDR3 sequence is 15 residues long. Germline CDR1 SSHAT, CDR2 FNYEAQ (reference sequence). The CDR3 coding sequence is TGTGCTAGCAGCTTACAGATGGGACGGCAAGAGACCCAGTACTTC. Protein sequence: CASSLQMGRQETQYF.

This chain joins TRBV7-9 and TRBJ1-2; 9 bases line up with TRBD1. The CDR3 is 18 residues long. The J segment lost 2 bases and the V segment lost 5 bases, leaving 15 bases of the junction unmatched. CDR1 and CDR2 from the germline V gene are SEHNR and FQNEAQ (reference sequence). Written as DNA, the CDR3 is TGTGCCAGCAGCACATTTATTACCGGGACAGGGAACAACTATGGCTACACCTTC. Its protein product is CASSTFITGTGNNYGYTF.

The DNA of the CDR3 is TGTGCCAGCAGCCAAGATAGGAGGAGGCGGGGGGGTAACACCGGGGAGCTGTTTTTT. This sequence encodes CASSQDRRRRGGNTGELFF. The chain links TRBV3-1 to TRBJ2-2, with 9 bases aligning to TRBD2. The CDR3 contains 19 residues. V trimming: 0 bases; J trimming: 2 bases; junction bases outside the gene matches: 10. The germline V gene has CDR1 LGHDT and CDR2 YNNKEL (reference sequence).

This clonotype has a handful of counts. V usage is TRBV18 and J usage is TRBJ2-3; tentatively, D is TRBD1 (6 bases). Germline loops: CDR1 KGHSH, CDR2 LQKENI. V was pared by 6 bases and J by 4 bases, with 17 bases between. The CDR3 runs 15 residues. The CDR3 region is CASSTGTPTPDTQYF. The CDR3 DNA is TGTGCCAGCTCGACCGGGACACCGACGCCAGATACGCAGTATTTT.

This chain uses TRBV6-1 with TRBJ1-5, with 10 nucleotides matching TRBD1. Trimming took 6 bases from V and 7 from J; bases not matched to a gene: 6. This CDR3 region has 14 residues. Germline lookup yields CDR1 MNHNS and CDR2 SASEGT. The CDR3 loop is CASRGTGERQPQHF. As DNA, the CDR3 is TGTGCCAGCAGGGGGACAGGGGAGCGGCAGCCCCAGCATTTT.

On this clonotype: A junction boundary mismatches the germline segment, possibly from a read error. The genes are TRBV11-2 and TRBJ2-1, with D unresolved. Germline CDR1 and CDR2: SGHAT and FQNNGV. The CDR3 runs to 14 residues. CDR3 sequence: CASILGVIENEQFF. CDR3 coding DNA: TGTGCCAGCATCTTAGGTGTCATCGAGAATGAGCAGTTCTTC.

CDR3 sequence (DNA): TGTGCCAGCAGCCCCCGAGGTCGGCCGGGCAATCAGCCCCAGCATTTT. Amino acids: CASSPRGRPGNQPQHF. The chain employs TRBV7-2 and TRBJ1-5; unclear D gene. CDR3 length: 16 amino acids. Germline assignment: CDR1 SGHTA and CDR2 FQGNSA. Trimming pared 5 bases from V and 2 bases from J, leaving 16 bases between.

In DNA form, the CDR3 reads TGTGCCACCAGTGACCCTGACAGGGGGTTTGGCTACACCTTC. This encodes CATSDPDRGFGYTF. This chain connects TRBV24-1 to TRBJ1-2; TRBD1 matches 9 bases. The ends lost 4 bases at V and 7 bases at J; junction bases unmatched: 6. Looked up from germline, CDR1 is KGHDR and CDR2 is SFDVKD. CDR3 length equals 14 residues.

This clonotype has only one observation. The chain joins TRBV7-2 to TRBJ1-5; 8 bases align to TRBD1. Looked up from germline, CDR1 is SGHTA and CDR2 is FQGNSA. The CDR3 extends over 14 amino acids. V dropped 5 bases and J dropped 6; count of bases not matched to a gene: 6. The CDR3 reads CASSRTGSGQPQHF. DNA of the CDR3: TGTGCCAGCAGCAGGACAGGGTCGGGTCAGCCCCAGCATTTT.

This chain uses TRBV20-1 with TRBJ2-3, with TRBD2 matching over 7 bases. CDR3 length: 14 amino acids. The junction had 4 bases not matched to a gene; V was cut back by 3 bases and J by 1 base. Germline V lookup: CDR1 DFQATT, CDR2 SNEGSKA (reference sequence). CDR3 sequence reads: CSASRAGGTDTQYF. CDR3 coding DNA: TGCAGTGCTAGTAGGGCGGGGGGCACAGATACGCAGTATTTT.

The CDR3 DNA reads as TGTGCCAGCAGTCGCAGGGGAAGAGTGTCTCAGCCCCAGCATTTT. This codes for CASSRRGRVSQPQHF. The chain employs TRBV28 and TRBJ1-5; tentatively, D is TRBD1 (6 bases). The germline CDR1 and CDR2 sequences are MDHEN and SYDVKM. The CDR3 spans 15 residues. The V gene lost 5 bases and the J gene lost 6 bases, with 17 bases spanning the gap. The full variable domain, completed using reference TRBV28 and TRBJ1-5, is DVKVTQSSRYLVKRTGEKVFLECVQDMDHENMFWYRQDPGLGLRLIYFSYDVKMKEKGDIPEGYSVSREKKERFSLILESASTNQTSMYLCASSRRGRVSQPQHFGDGTRLSIL.

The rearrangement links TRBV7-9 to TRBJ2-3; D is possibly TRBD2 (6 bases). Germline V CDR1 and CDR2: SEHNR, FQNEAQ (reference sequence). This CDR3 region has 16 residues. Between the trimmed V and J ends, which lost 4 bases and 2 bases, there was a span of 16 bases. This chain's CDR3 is CASSWVLAGTTDTQYF. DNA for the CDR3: TGTGCCAGCAGCTGGGTATTGGCGGGGACCACAGATACGCAGTATTTT. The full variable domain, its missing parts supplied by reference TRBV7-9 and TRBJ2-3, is DTGVSQNPRHKITKRGQNVTFRCDPISEHNRLYWYRQTLGQGPEFLTYFQNEAQLEKSRLLSDRFSAERPKGSFSTLEIQRTEQGDSAMYLCASSWVLAGTTDTQYFGPGTRLTVL.

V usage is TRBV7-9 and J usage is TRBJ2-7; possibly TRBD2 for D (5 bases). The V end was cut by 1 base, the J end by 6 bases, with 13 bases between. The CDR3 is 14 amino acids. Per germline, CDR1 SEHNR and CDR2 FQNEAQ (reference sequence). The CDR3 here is CASSLVLAGGEQYF. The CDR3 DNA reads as TGTGCCAGCAGCTTAGTGCTAGCAGGCGGCGAGCAGTACTTC. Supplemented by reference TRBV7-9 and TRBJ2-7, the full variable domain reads DTGVSQNPRHKITKRGQNVTFRCDPISEHNRLYWYRQTLGQGPEFLTYFQNEAQLEKSRLLSDRFSAERPKGSFSTLEIQRTEQGDSAMYLCASSLVLAGGEQYFGPGTRLTVT.

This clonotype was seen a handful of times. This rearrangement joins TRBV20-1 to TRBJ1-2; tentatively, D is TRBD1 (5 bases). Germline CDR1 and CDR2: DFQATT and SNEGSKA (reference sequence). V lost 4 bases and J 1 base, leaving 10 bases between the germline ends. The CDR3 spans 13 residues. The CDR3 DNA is TGCAGTGCTAACTCCAGGGTTAACTATGGCTACACCTTC. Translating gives CSANSRVNYGYTF.

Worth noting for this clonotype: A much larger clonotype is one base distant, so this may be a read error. CDR3 protein: CASSLWGNQPQHF. CDR3 nucleotide sequence: TGTGCCAGCAGCTTATGGGGCAATCAGCCCCAGCATTTT. The rearrangement uses TRBV5-4 and TRBJ1-5; D uncertain. The CDR3 runs to 13 residues. Germline-derived CDR1 and CDR2 are SGHNT and YYREEE (reference sequence). The V end was cut by 2 bases, the J end by 2 bases, with 5 bases between. The complete variable domain, with remaining parts taken from reference TRBV5-4 and TRBJ1-5, reads ETGVTQSPTHLIKTRGQQVTLRCSSQSGHNTVSWYQQALGQGPQFIFQYYREEENGRGNFPPRFSGLQFPNYSSELNVNALELDDSALYLCASSLWGNQPQHFGDGTRLSIL.

This chain's CDR3 is CASGLVPFEGVNEKLFF. CDR3 bases: TGTGCTAGTGGTTTGGTTCCCTTTGAGGGGGTTAATGAAAAACTGTTTTTT. This rearrangement joins TRBV12-5 to TRBJ1-4; weak D call: TRBD1 (6 bases). V lost 0 bases to trimming and J lost 4 bases, with 15 bases between them. The CDR3 runs to 17 residues. CDR1 and CDR2 (germline): LGHNT, FRNRAP.